The 27 T cell receptor beta chains below come from one sample, sequenced in a study of cytomegalovirus exposure and HLA in healthy donors. Amplification used 60 Vbeta primers and 13 Jbeta primers. The assay was immunoSEQ multiplex PCR, and TCRdb's table has in-frame clones only and misses some. The data hold about 170,000 clones, with around three quarters observed a single time. The sample consisted of PBMCs. The receptors originated from a woman younger than 45 in good health and CMV-seropositive.

Regarding this clone: The CDR3 carries no conserved terminal phenylalanine or tryptophan, so it likely arises from a read error. No DNA is shown, since the ends of the CDR3 on it are uncertain; the CDR3 is the one TCRdb lists. The chain combines TRBV10-1 with TRBJ2-4; the DNA was not compared with TRBD2, the D call given in the table. The germline V gene encodes CDR1 WNHNN and CDR2 SYGVQD (reference sequence). Termini included, the CDR3 measures 17 amino acids. The CDR3 protein is CASRLFFLRLAGEGGSL.

CDR3 region: CASSLDGFRPNGYTF. In DNA, the CDR3 is TGCGCCAGCAGCTTGGACGGGTTCCGCCCGAATGGCTACACCTTC. The chain combines TRBV5-1 with TRBJ1-2; unclear D gene. The germline gives CDR1 SGHRS, CDR2 YFSETQ. Trimming cost V 0 bases and J 6 bases, with 15 bases left between them. CDR3 length equals 15 residues.

V gene TRBV7-6 combines with J gene TRBJ1-4, with 7 bases fitting TRBD1. The trim removed 5 bases at V and 7 bases at J, leaving 10 bases unmatched. The CDR3 is made up of 15 amino acids. CDR1 is SGHVS, CDR2 FNYEAQ, per germline. CDR3 protein: CASSVRGGAFEKLFF. Here the CDR3 DNA reads TGTGCCAGCAGCGTCAGAGGGGGCGCGTTTGAAAAACTGTTTTTT.

The rearrangement uses TRBV2 and TRBJ2-2; D remains ambiguous. The V gene's germline CDR1 is SNHLY and CDR2 FYNNEI. V lost 3 bases and J 5 bases, leaving 7 bases between the germline ends. The CDR3 length is 13 residues. For the CDR3, the DNA is TGTGCCAGCAGTGATCCCCAGACCGGGGAGCTGTTTTTT. Amino acid sequence: CASSDPQTGELFF.

This chain links TRBV5-4 with TRBJ1-1; the match to TRBD1 covers 12 bases. Germline trimming cut 4 bases from V and 3 bases from J; bases unmatched to any gene: 10. CDR3 size: 17 residues. CDR1 is SGHNT, CDR2 YYREEE, per germline (reference sequence). CDR3 in amino acids: CASSPGTGGTWDTEAFF. In DNA, the CDR3 is TGTGCCAGCAGCCCCGGGACAGGGGGCACGTGGGACACTGAAGCTTTCTTT.

The chain couples TRBV18 to TRBJ2-5; 7 bases are shared with TRBD1. This CDR3 contains 15 residues. With V trimmed by 0 bases and J by 5 bases, 6 bases remained unmatched. Germline V lookup: CDR1 KGHSH, CDR2 LQKENI. As DNA, the CDR3 is TGTGCCAGCTCACCACCGTTCGCCAGGGGGGAGACCCAGTACTTC. It translates to CASSPPFARGETQYF.

This chain joins TRBV19 and TRBJ2-7, with 8 nucleotides matching TRBD1. This CDR3 contains 15 residues. Germline V gene sequence: CDR1 LNHDA, CDR2 SQIVND (reference sequence). After removal of 0 bases from V and 1 base from J, the junction contained 2 bases not matched to a gene. The DNA for the CDR3 is TGTGCCAGTAGTATAGATACAGGGGGTTCCTACGAGCAGTACTTC. It yields the protein CASSIDTGGSYEQYF.

The V gene is TRBV10-3, the J gene TRBJ2-7; 8 positions match TRBD1. In germline, CDR1 is ENHRY, CDR2 SYGVKD. This CDR3 spans 13 amino acids. Trimming removed 2 bases from V and 3 bases from J; junction bases left unmatched: 0. This CDR3 is CAISEGQGYEQYF. In DNA form, the CDR3 reads TGTGCCATCAGTGAGGGACAGGGCTACGAGCAGTACTTC.

This chain links TRBV4-1 with TRBJ2-7; 9 bases align to TRBD2. The CDR3 consists of 15 residues. J was trimmed by 2 bases and V by 2 bases; bases with no gene match: 4. CDR1 is MGHRA, CDR2 YSYEKL, per germline. CDR3 region: CASSQTIAGAYEQYF. Here the CDR3 DNA reads TGCGCCAGCAGCCAAACAATAGCGGGAGCCTACGAGCAGTACTTC.

This chain links TRBV7-9 with TRBJ1-4; no clear D gene. The CDR3 has 12 residues. Germline V gene data show CDR1 as SEHNR and CDR2 as FQNEAQ (reference sequence). Trimming shortened V by 1 base and J by 7 bases, and 4 bases separated the two germline ends. CDR3 in amino acids: CASSLGAEKLFF. The CDR3 DNA follows: TGTGCCAGCAGCTTAGGGGCTGAAAAACTGTTTTTT.

The rearrangement uses TRBV27 and TRBJ2-5; 7 nucleotides align to TRBD1. Trimming took 3 bases from V and 3 from J; bases not matched to a gene: 4. CDR1 is MNHEY, CDR2 SMNVEV, per germline (reference sequence). The CDR3 loop spans 14 amino acids. CDR3 region: CASSFTGAKETQYF. The CDR3 DNA reads as TGTGCCAGCAGTTTCACAGGGGCGAAAGAGACCCAGTACTTC.

The V and J genes are TRBV6-5 and TRBJ1-1; TRBD1 matches 9 bases. Germline V lookup: CDR1 MNHEY, CDR2 SVGAGI. The CDR3 is made up of 14 amino acids. The trim removed 6 bases at V and 4 bases at J, leaving 6 bases unmatched. CDR3 residues: CASRSTGGPTEAFF. In DNA, the CDR3 is TGTGCCAGCAGAAGTACAGGGGGCCCCACTGAAGCTTTCTTT.

The chain has TRBV5-1 and TRBJ1-2; 10 bases line up with TRBD1. The germline V gene has CDR1 SGHRS and CDR2 YFSETQ. Trimming took 0 bases from V and 6 from J; bases not matched to a gene: 11. The CDR3 consists of 17 residues. CDR3 coding DNA: TGCGCCAGCAGCTTGGACGACCTACAGGGACAGGGGAATGGCTACACCTTC. Its protein is CASSLDDLQGQGNGYTF.

For this clone: The same CDR3 arises from other DNA sequences in this sample as well. This sequence joins TRBV9 and TRBJ2-3; D not resolved. CDR1 is SGDLS and CDR2 is YYNGEE in the germline V gene. V was shortened by 0 bases and J by 3 bases, with 2 bases between the two germline ends. The CDR3 extends over 12 amino acids. CDR3 in amino acids: CASSVATDTQYF. In nucleotides, the CDR3 is TGTGCCAGCAGCGTAGCTACAGATACGCAGTATTTT.

The chain employs TRBV2 and TRBJ2-3; 7 bases match TRBD1. The V gene end was trimmed by 8 bases and the J gene end by 0 bases; junction bases not matched to a gene: 8. Looked up from germline, CDR1 is SNHLY and CDR2 is FYNNEI. The CDR3 is made up of 15 amino acids. CDR3 sequence reads: CASYRGQSSTDTQYF. CDR3 bases: TGTGCCAGCTACCGGGGACAGTCTAGCACAGATACGCAGTATTTT.

The rearrangement links TRBV2 to TRBJ2-3; D unresolved. V lost 5 bases to trimming and J lost 4 bases, with 4 bases between them. Germline V gives CDR1 SNHLY, CDR2 FYNNEI. The CDR3 totals 11 residues. This CDR3 reads CASSKPDTQYF. CDR3 DNA: TGTGCCAGCAGTAAGCCAGATACGCAGTATTTT.

The V and J genes are TRBV30 and TRBJ1-5; maybe TRBD1 (5 bases). The CDR3 sequence is 14 residues long. Germline V gives CDR1 GTSNPN, CDR2 SVGIG (reference sequence). The V end lost 1 base, the J end lost 3 bases, and 10 bases lay between the germline ends. The CDR3 region is CAWSGGVNNQPQHF. In DNA, the CDR3 is TGTGCCTGGAGTGGGGGGGTAAACAATCAGCCCCAGCATTTT.

The gene calls are TRBV19 and TRBJ2-7; TRBD2 matches at 7 bases. The CDR3 extends over 15 amino acids. Germline V gives CDR1 LNHDA, CDR2 SQIVND (reference sequence). J lost 2 bases, V lost 3 bases, and 7 bases had no gene match. CDR3 nucleotide sequence: TGTGCCAGTAGTATGAGGGCTGGGACTACCTACGAGCAGTACTTC. Residues: CASSMRAGTTYEQYF.

This CDR3 is CASSVSGTSYNEQFF. The CDR3 DNA sequence: TGTGCCAGCAGCGTCAGCGGGACCTCCTACAATGAGCAGTTCTTC. This chain joins TRBV9 and TRBJ2-1; 7 bases line up with TRBD2. V was clipped by 2 bases and J by 0 bases; unmatched bases: 2. The CDR3 sequence is 15 residues long. CDR1 and CDR2 (germline): SGDLS, YYNGEE. The variable domain in full, completed from reference TRBV9 and TRBJ2-1, reads DSGVTQTPKHLITATGQRVTLRCSPRSGDLSVYWYQQSLDQGLQFLIQYYNGEERAKGNILERFSAQQFPDLHSELNLSSLELGDSALYFCASSVSGTSYNEQFFGPGTRLTVL.

The chain employs TRBV28 and TRBJ2-7, with 9 nucleotides matching TRBD2. The junction had 8 bases not matched to a gene; V was cut back by 3 bases and J by 5 bases. From germline, CDR1 is MDHEN and CDR2 SYDVKM. This CDR3 is built from 15 residues. The CDR3 DNA reads as TGTGCCAGCAGTTTTCCGCGGGGGGGCCTCAACGAGCAGTACTTC. This sequence encodes CASSFPRGGLNEQYF.

The gene calls are TRBV18 and TRBJ1-2, with 7 bases that match TRBD1. The CDR3 sequence is 17 residues long. CDR1 and CDR2 (germline): KGHSH, LQKENI. V gave up 3 bases and J gave up 2 bases; unmatched junction bases: 12. CDR3 DNA: TGTGCCAGCTCACCTAAACTAACAGGGGCACCCAACTATGGCTACACCTTC. Protein sequence: CASSPKLTGAPNYGYTF.

The CDR3 DNA sequence: TGTGCCTGGAGTAGGGGGACACCCTCTGGAAACACCATATATTTT. Protein product: CAWSRGTPSGNTIYF. V and J are TRBV30 and TRBJ1-3; tentative D call: TRBD1 (6 bases). This CDR3 has 15 residues. V lost 2 bases and J 0 bases, leaving 11 bases between the germline ends. Germline CDR1 and CDR2: GTSNPN and SVGIG (reference sequence).

The chain recombines TRBV29-1 with TRBJ2-7; D is perhaps TRBD1 (5 bases). The CDR3 extends over 13 amino acids. The germline V and J ends were trimmed by 6 bases and 3 bases, with 15 bases remaining between them. In germline, CDR1 is SQVTM, CDR2 ANQGSEA. The CDR3 DNA reads TGCAGCGTCTCCACAGGAACTTACTACGAGCAGTACTTC. Amino acid sequence: CSVSTGTYYEQYF.

The chain uses TRBV5-5 and TRBJ2-7, with D possibly TRBD1 on 5 matching bases. The germline CDR1 and CDR2 sequences are SGHKS and YYEKEE (reference sequence). Trimming removed 5 bases at V and 1 base at J, with 10 bases between. The CDR3 is 13 residues long. For the CDR3, the DNA is TGTGCCAGCAGTCCAACAGGTTCCTACGAGCAGTACTTC. Translating it yields CASSPTGSYEQYF. The full variable domain, in which reference TRBV5-5 and TRBJ2-7 provide the parts outside the CDR3, is DAGVTQSPTHLIKTRGQQVTLRCSPISGHKSVSWYQQVLGQGPQFIFQYYEKEERGRGNFPDRFSARQFPNYSSELNVNALLLGDSALYLCASSPTGSYEQYFGPGTRLTVT.

Concerning this clone itself: Its ends do not fully match the called genes, so a read error is possible. V is TRBV2 and J is TRBJ2-2; 7 bases fit TRBD1. Germline lookup yields CDR1 SNHLY and CDR2 FYNNEI. This CDR3 region has 14 residues. Here the CDR3 reads CASSGTAITGELFF. Written as DNA, the CDR3 is TGTGCGAGCAGTGGGACAGCCATTACCGGGGAGCTGTTTTTT. Filled out from reference TRBV2 and TRBJ2-2, the complete variable domain reads EPEVTQTPSHQVTQMGQEVILRCVPISNHLYFYWYRQILGQKVEFLVSFYNNEISEKSEIFDDQFSVERPDGSNFTLKIRSTKLEDSAMYFCASSGTAITGELFFGEGSRLTVL.

The V call is TRBV5-1, the J call TRBJ2-4; D unclear. The germline gives CDR1 SGHRS, CDR2 YFSETQ. V dropped 6 bases and J dropped 6 bases, with 13 bases sitting between them. This CDR3 has 13 residues. The CDR3 sequence is CASTSFSGNIQYF. Here the CDR3 DNA reads TGCGCCAGCACAAGTTTCTCCGGAAACATTCAGTACTTC.

V and J are TRBV5-1 and TRBJ2-4; D possibly corresponds to TRBD1 (5 bases). This CDR3 is 14 amino acids long. Germline-derived CDR1 and CDR2 are SGHRS and YFSETQ. Trimming cost V 4 bases and J 1 base, with 9 bases left between them. DNA for the CDR3: TGCGCCAGCAGCCCCGCAGGGGCCAAAAACATTCAGTACTTC. This sequence encodes CASSPAGAKNIQYF.